This T cell receptor (beta chain) appears in the sequencing data of a study of blood T cell repertoires in COVID-19. About the research overall: COVID-19 samples collected from the United States, Italy and Spain covered acute and convalescent phases. Sample material is recorded as cDNA or gDNA derived from T cells, B-cell-depleted T cells, or PBMCs.

This clone has ten or more counts. Source study methods: Estimates of nucleated cell counts were drawn from the amplification of reference gene primers. TCRdb keeps only in-frame clones here, not all; method: immunoSEQ multiplex PCR. V, J and clone size derive from that table, while D and trimming were established from the DNA sequence. In the table there are some 100,000 clones, roughly 78% of which are singletons. This sequence was found in a man in his fifties with active or convalescent COVID-19. The sequenced sample was peripheral blood.

The CDR3 sequence: CATSRERGNEQFF. For the CDR3, the DNA is TGTGCCACCAGCAGAGAAAGGGGGAATGAGCAGTTCTTC. The rearrangement joins TRBV15 to TRBJ2-1; possible D gene TRBD1, 6 bases. V lost 0 bases to trimming and J lost 7 bases, with 7 bases between them. This CDR3 comprises 13 residues. The V gene's germline CDR1 is LNHNV and CDR2 YYDKDF (reference sequence).